These 11 T cell receptor beta chains share one sample of origin, sequenced in a study of blood T cell repertoires in COVID-19. Sequenced by immunoSEQ multiplex PCR; TCRdb stores in-frame clones only, minus some. The sample records about 280,000 clones, 83% being singletons. The sequencing input was peripheral blood. The source of these receptors is a woman between 45 and 60 years old who had recovered from COVID-19.

The genes are TRBV19 and TRBJ1-1; D is perhaps TRBD1 (5 bases). Trimming stripped 5 bases from V and 11 bases from J, with 18 bases between. CDR1 and CDR2 (germline): LNHDA, SQIVND (reference sequence). This CDR3 comprises 13 residues. CDR3 region: CASSVRRDFGAFF. The CDR3 coding sequence is TGTGCCAGTAGTGTCCGACGGGACTTTGGGGCTTTCTTT.

The rearrangement links TRBV28 to TRBJ1-5; possibly TRBD1 for D (5 bases). This CDR3 region has 17 residues. Germline CDR1 MDHEN, CDR2 SYDVKM. V was clipped by 1 base and J by 2 bases, with 15 bases between them. CDR3 DNA sequence: TGTGCCAGCAGTTTATATTGGGGAACGGGGGGCAATCAGCCCCAGCATTTT. This sequence encodes CASSLYWGTGGNQPQHF.

The chain couples TRBV7-9 to TRBJ1-1; D possibly corresponds to TRBD1 (5 bases). The germline V and J ends were trimmed by 1 base and 4 bases, with 16 bases remaining between them. The CDR3 runs to 16 residues. CDR1 and CDR2 (germline): SEHNR, FQNEAQ (reference sequence). The CDR3 is CASSLEEGRGRTEAFF. In DNA, the CDR3 is TGTGCCAGCAGCTTAGAGGAGGGGAGGGGCCGCACTGAAGCTTTCTTT.

In this sample, this clone turned up many times. V is TRBV19 and J is TRBJ1-1; no definite D call. Germline CDR1 LNHDA, CDR2 SQIVND (reference sequence). V was pared by 2 bases and J by 4 bases, with 11 bases between. The CDR3 runs 14 residues. The CDR3 sequence is CASSISTGSTEAFF. CDR3 DNA sequence: TGTGCCAGTAGTATATCCACCGGGAGCACTGAAGCTTTCTTT. Full variable domain (outside the CDR3, taken from reference TRBV19 and TRBJ1-1): DGGITQSPKYLFRKEGQNVTLSCEQNLNHDAMYWYRQDPGQGLRLIYYSQIVNDFQKGDIAEGYSVSREKKESFPLTVTSAQKNPTAFYLCASSISTGSTEAFFGQGTRLTVV.

This clone was found once. Other DNA variants within this sample encode the same CDR3. The rearrangement uses TRBV14 and TRBJ1-1; D ambiguous. The CDR3 has 13 amino acids. Deletions cut 4 bases from V and 0 bases from J, with 6 bases between. The germline CDR1 and CDR2 sequences are SGHDN and FVKESK. Here the CDR3 reads CASSPTVNTEAFF. The CDR3 DNA sequence: TGTGCCAGCAGCCCAACAGTGAACACTGAAGCTTTCTTT.

The chain carries TRBV6-4 and TRBJ2-3, with TRBD2 matching over 16 bases. Germline V gene lookup returns CDR1 MRHNA and CDR2 SNTAGT. CDR3 size: 15 residues. V lost 2 bases, J lost 10 bases, and 3 bases stayed unmatched. Here the CDR3 DNA reads TGTGCCAGCAGTGACAAGGGACTAGCGGGAGGGCCGCAGTATTTT. It translates to CASSDKGLAGGPQYF.

The chain employs TRBV20-1 and TRBJ2-1; TRBD1 is a possible D gene (6 bases). The CDR3 spans 16 residues. Trimming took off 3 bases at V and 4 bases at J, with 19 bases between the two ends. Germline V gene lookup returns CDR1 DFQATT and CDR2 SNEGSKA (reference sequence). CDR3 residues: CSASDPQGSQYNEQFF. CDR3 in DNA: TGCAGTGCTAGTGACCCACAGGGTAGTCAATACAATGAGCAGTTCTTC.

The chain carries TRBV7-5 and TRBJ2-1; the table's D call, TRBD2, was not checked against the DNA. TRBV7-5 counts as a pseudogene. This CDR3 is 17 amino acids long. The CDR3 here is CVRSLAGTGTSPNEQFF. The CDR3 DNA is TGTGTCAGAAGCTTAGCGGGCACCGGGACTAGCCCGAATGAGCAGTTCTTC.

The chain recombines TRBV5-6 with TRBJ2-7, with D unresolved. CDR3 length: 14 residues. Germline-derived CDR1 and CDR2 are SGHDT and YYEEEE. V was trimmed by 2 bases and J by 3 bases, leaving 12 bases between them. As DNA, the CDR3 is TGTGCCAGCAGCTTAGCACAGTCCTTCTACGAGCAGTACTTC. Protein product: CASSLAQSFYEQYF.

The chain combines TRBV6-2 or TRBV6-3 with TRBJ2-7, with a tentative D call TRBD2 (6 bases). The V gene's germline CDR1 is MNHEY and CDR2 SVGEGT. CDR3 length: 12 amino acids. V was cut by 5 bases and J by 3 bases, with 8 bases left in between. The CDR3 spells CASSPGGYEQYF. CDR3 nucleotide sequence: TGTGCCAGCAGTCCCGGGGGCTACGAGCAGTACTTC.

This clone was found once. The chain combines TRBV27 with TRBJ1-5, with 9 bases aligning to TRBD1. J lost 6 bases, V lost 6 bases, and 9 bases had no gene match. Germline lookup yields CDR1 MNHEY and CDR2 SMNVEV (reference sequence). The CDR3 consists of 15 residues. CDR3 DNA: TGTGCCAGCAGGCCGGGACAGGGCGCGGCTCAGCCCCAGCATTTT. Translating it yields CASRPGQGAAQPQHF.